The 20 T cell receptor beta chains below were found in one sample sequenced in a study of T cells in Graves' hyperthyroidism and ophthalmopathy. The CDR3 regions of TCR beta were amplified from RNA transcripts. Using the HTBI primer set, a first-round RT-PCR was run on the TCR CDR3. From the multiplex PCR reads, TCRdb called clonotypes with MiXCR, one entry per CDR3 protein. The repertoire consists of around 600,000 distinct CDR3 sequences, with approximately 15% occurring once and the leading ten covering roughly 7.7%. The sequenced sample was blood. The receptors here all came from a woman between 18 and 30 years old with Graves' ophthalmopathy.

This clonotype was detected ten times or more. The chain has TRBV20-1 and TRBJ1-5; D is ambiguous. This CDR3 comprises 12 residues. Trimming took off 5 bases at V and 6 bases at J, with 11 bases between the two ends. The V gene's germline CDR1 is DFQATT and CDR2 SNEGSKA (reference sequence). The CDR3, as DNA: TGCAGTGCTGGTCGAGAGGCTCAGCCCCAGCATTTT. Protein: CSAGREAQPQHF.

V is TRBV24-1 and J is TRBJ2-2; D is uncertain. The CDR3 extends over 14 amino acids. The V gene lost 1 base and the J gene lost 5 bases, with 7 bases spanning the gap. The germline V gene encodes CDR1 KGHDR and CDR2 SFDVKD. The CDR3 loop is CATSDFRVTGELFF. The CDR3 coding sequence is TGTGCCACCAGTGATTTCCGGGTTACCGGGGAGCTGTTTTTT.

For this clonotype: This could be a read error, since a much larger clone is one nucleotide away. The chain has TRBV7-2 and TRBJ2-7; 12 bases match TRBD2. The V gene end was trimmed by 5 bases and the J gene end by 6 bases; junction bases not matched to a gene: 5. The CDR3 length is 14 residues. Looked up from germline, CDR1 is SGHTA and CDR2 is FQGNSA. The CDR3 DNA follows: TGTGCCAGCAGCCCCGGACTAGCGGGAACCGAGCAGTACTTC. It is translated as CASSPGLAGTEQYF.

This clonotype was seen many times. V and J are TRBV7-8 and TRBJ1-3, with D perhaps matching TRBD1 (6 bases). The germline V gene encodes CDR1 SGHVS and CDR2 FQNEAQ. The CDR3 has 14 amino acids. Trimming removed 5 bases at V and 4 bases at J, with 12 bases between. CDR3: CASSLTGLGNTIYF. CDR3 in DNA: TGTGCCAGCAGCCTTACAGGGCTCGGAAACACCATATATTTT.

This clonotype was counted a single time. J is TRBJ2-6 and V is TRBV19; D is unclear. V was clipped by 6 bases and J by 4 bases, with 10 bases between them. The CDR3 spans 14 residues. Germline V gene data show CDR1 as LNHDA and CDR2 as SQIVND (reference sequence). The CDR3 is CASSFPGGANVLTF. CDR3 nucleotide sequence: TGTGCCAGTAGCTTTCCCGGGGGGGCCAACGTCCTGACTTTC.

This clonotype turned up a few times. The chain is built from TRBV19 and TRBJ1-1, with TRBD1 matching 10 bases. Germline assignment: CDR1 LNHDA and CDR2 SQIVND (reference sequence). This CDR3 is built from 17 residues. Unmatched junction bases numbered 12, after V lost 5 bases and J lost 3 bases. CDR3: CASSLLDRGQGDTEAFF. The DNA for the CDR3 is TGTGCCAGTAGTTTGTTAGACAGGGGGCAAGGGGACACTGAAGCTTTCTTT.

This clonotype appeared many times. This chain uses TRBV7-8 with TRBJ2-1; 7 nucleotides line up with TRBD1. This CDR3 spans 16 amino acids. Germline trimming cut 8 bases from V and 2 bases from J; bases unmatched to any gene: 12. Germline lookup yields CDR1 SGHVS and CDR2 FQNEAQ. DNA of the CDR3: TGTGCCAGCTACCCTTTTTCGGGGACAGCCTACAATGAGCAGTTCTTC. Translated, it gives CASYPFSGTAYNEQFF.

There are many counts of this clonotype. J is TRBJ1-1 and V is TRBV7-9; D is undetermined. CDR3 length: 12 residues. From germline, CDR1 is SEHNR and CDR2 FQNEAQ (reference sequence). The V end lost 3 bases, the J end lost 6 bases, and 8 bases lay between the germline ends. The chain's CDR3 is CASSFPAPEAFF. CDR3 nucleotides: TGTGCCAGCAGCTTCCCTGCTCCTGAAGCTTTCTTT.

This clonotype was observed a few times. V and J are TRBV6-1 and TRBJ1-4, with D perhaps matching TRBD1 (5 bases). Germline CDR1 and CDR2: MNHNS and SASEGT. The V and J ends lost 5 bases and 8 bases respectively, with 15 bases between them. This CDR3 spans 14 amino acids. The CDR3 DNA reads as TGTGCCAGCAGTTACGTCAGGGCTAGCGAAAAACTGTTTTTT. Translating it yields CASSYVRASEKLFF.

This chain connects TRBV5-8 to TRBJ2-2; 7 bases agree with TRBD2. This CDR3 comprises 18 residues. Germline V gene data show CDR1 as SGHTS and CDR2 as YDEGEE. V lost 4 bases, J lost 6 bases, and 18 bases stayed unmatched. CDR3 amino acids: CASSQDPLAGDPPGELFF. As DNA, the CDR3 is TGTGCCAGCAGCCAAGATCCCTTAGCGGGTGACCCCCCCGGGGAGCTGTTTTTT.

This clonotype was recorded many times. The chain recombines TRBV5-1 with TRBJ2-1, with 8 nucleotides matching TRBD2. Germline V gives CDR1 SGHRS, CDR2 YFSETQ. The CDR3 has 15 amino acids. V lost 4 bases, J lost 3 bases, and 6 bases stayed unmatched. This CDR3 is CASSQVAGFYNEQFF. DNA for the CDR3: TGCGCCAGCAGCCAAGTAGCGGGGTTCTACAATGAGCAGTTCTTC.

The V call is TRBV27, the J call TRBJ2-7, with D tentatively TRBD2 (5 bases). The CDR3 is made up of 11 amino acids. Between the trimmed V and J ends, which lost 11 bases and 0 bases, there was a span of 8 bases. Germline V gene sequence: CDR1 MNHEY, CDR2 SMNVEV (reference sequence). CDR3 protein: CAPGYSYEQYF. The DNA of the CDR3 is TGTGCCCCGGGATACTCCTACGAGCAGTACTTC.

V usage is TRBV6-1 and J usage is TRBJ1-2; TRBD1 aligns across 7 bases. The CDR3 sequence is 13 residues long. Germline CDR1 and CDR2: MNHNS and SASEGT. The junction had 7 bases not matched to a gene; V was cut back by 9 bases and J by 3 bases. CDR3 amino acids: CASGQGGDYGYTF. In nucleotides, the CDR3 is TGTGCCAGTGGGCAGGGGGGCGACTATGGCTACACCTTC.

This chain connects TRBV9 to TRBJ2-2; 7 bases agree with TRBD2. Germline V CDR1 and CDR2: SGDLS, YYNGEE. The junction had 4 bases not matched to a gene; V was cut back by 2 bases and J by 6 bases. The CDR3 covers 14 residues. CDR3 loop: CASSVGGSSGELFF. In nucleotides, the CDR3 is TGTGCCAGCAGCGTTGGCGGGAGTTCCGGGGAGCTGTTTTTT.

This clonotype was observed many times. V usage is TRBV6-2 or TRBV6-3 and J usage is TRBJ2-7, with D tentatively TRBD1 (6 bases). The germline gives CDR1 MNHEY, CDR2 SVGEGT. The CDR3 extends over 13 amino acids. V shed 8 bases and J shed 2 bases, with 13 bases lying between them. The CDR3 DNA sequence: TGTGCCAGCGGAAGGGACATCACCTACGAGCAGTACTTC. Protein sequence: CASGRDITYEQYF.

This clonotype occurred many times. This chain uses TRBV28 with TRBJ2-7, with unresolved D. The CDR3 covers 16 residues. Germline CDR1 MDHEN, CDR2 SYDVKM. V gave up 8 bases and J gave up 1 base, with 21 bases separating them. CDR3 amino acids: CASCSFSSGRSYEQYF. CDR3 DNA sequence: TGTGCCAGCTGTAGCTTCTCGTCAGGAAGGTCCTACGAGCAGTACTTC.

This clonotype occurred many times. The chain couples TRBV24-1 to TRBJ1-5; D is uncertain. The CDR3 has 15 amino acids. Between the trimmed V and J ends, which lost 4 bases and 0 bases, there was a span of 9 bases. Per the germline V gene, CDR1 is KGHDR and CDR2 is SFDVKD. The DNA for the CDR3 is TGTGCCACCAGTGACCATCGGGGTAGCAATCAGCCCCAGCATTTT. It specifies CATSDHRGSNQPQHF.

There are many counts of this clonotype. This chain joins TRBV7-2 and TRBJ2-1; no definite D call. The V gene's germline CDR1 is SGHTA and CDR2 FQGNSA. The CDR3 runs to 12 residues. Deletions cut 5 bases from V and 8 bases from J, with 10 bases between. CDR3 sequence reads: CASSIVVYEQFF. The CDR3 DNA sequence: TGTGCCAGCAGCATCGTTGTTTATGAGCAGTTCTTC.

The chain has TRBV2 and TRBJ1-6; TRBD1 is a possible D gene (6 bases). The V and J ends lost 7 bases and 10 bases respectively, with 14 bases between them. The CDR3 consists of 13 residues. Germline V gene lookup returns CDR1 SNHLY and CDR2 FYNNEI. CDR3 in DNA: TGTGCCAGCATGATACAGGGTGAATCACCCCTCCACTTT. Translated: CASMIQGESPLHF.

This clonotype was seen many times. This chain uses TRBV11-3 with TRBJ2-1, with TRBD2 matching over 13 bases. V shed 4 bases, J shed 1 base, and the junction held 7 bases outside the gene matches. CDR1 SGHNT and CDR2 YENEEA come from the germline V gene. The length of the CDR3 is 18 residues. The CDR3 is CASSSMRTSGSSYNEQFF. For the CDR3, the DNA is TGTGCCAGCAGCTCGATGAGGACTAGCGGGAGTTCCTACAATGAGCAGTTCTTC.